The 5 T cell receptor beta chains reported below all come from one sample, sequenced in a study of CD8+ T cells in alopecia areata. RNA extraction was followed by reverse transcription into cDNA, which acted as the sequencing template. Here immunoSEQ multiplex PCR was the method, and the copy in TCRdb shows in-frame clones only, minus some. The sample records 210,000 or so clones, 66% being singletons. Treatment given: oral pan-JAK inhibitor, 5-10 mg twice daily. Sequences were derived from CD4+ T cells sorted from blood, sampled around week 44, from a patient treated with tofacitinib. The receptor set was obtained from a human donor with alopecia areata.

The chain is built from TRBV15 and TRBJ1-2; D gene unclear. The CDR3 contains 15 residues. The V gene's germline CDR1 is LNHNV and CDR2 YYDKDF (reference sequence). V was pared by 0 bases and J by 3 bases, with 11 bases between. This chain's CDR3 is CATSRDITRDYGYTF. The CDR3 DNA is TGTGCCACCAGCAGAGATATAACCCGGGACTATGGCTACACCTTC.

This rearrangement joins TRBV18 to TRBJ1-6; 9 bases line up with TRBD1. Trimming at V came to 2 bases and at J to 5 bases, leaving 4 bases not matched to a gene. Germline assignment: CDR1 KGHSH and CDR2 LQKENI. The CDR3 has 16 residues. This CDR3 reads CASSPFDRGNNSPLHF. For the CDR3, the DNA is TGTGCCAGCTCACCATTTGACAGGGGGAATAATTCACCCCTCCACTTT. The variable domain in full, with the rest retrieved from reference TRBV18 and TRBJ1-6, is NAGVMQNPRHLVRRRGQEARLRCSPMKGHSHVYWYRQLPEEGLKFMVYLQKENIIDESGMPKERFSAEFPKEGPSILRIQQVVRGDSAAYFCASSPFDRGNNSPLHFGNGTRLTVT.

The CDR3 coding sequence is TGTGCCAGCAGCTCACGGACAGGGTATGATAATGAAAAACTGTTTTTT. Translation gives CASSSRTGYDNEKLFF. The rearrangement links TRBV7-9 to TRBJ1-4, with 8 bases identical to TRBD1. This CDR3 is built from 16 residues. J gave up 4 bases and V 4 bases, and 8 bases lay outside the gene matches. Germline assignment: CDR1 SEHNR and CDR2 FQNEAQ (reference sequence).

This clone was detected only a few times. V usage is TRBV4-3 and J usage is TRBJ2-3, with D possibly matching TRBD2 (5 bases). Germline CDR1 and CDR2: LGHNA and YSLEER. V lost 4 bases and J 0 bases, leaving 11 bases between the germline ends. The CDR3 runs to 15 residues. The CDR3: CASSLELVSTDTQYF. The CDR3 DNA reads TGCGCCAGCAGCCTTGAACTAGTCAGCACAGATACGCAGTATTTT.

The genes are TRBV30 and TRBJ2-6; D not resolved. Germline V lookup: CDR1 GTSNPN, CDR2 SVGIG (reference sequence). There are 11 residues in the CDR3. Trimming removed 7 bases from V and 0 bases from J, with 1 base in between. CDR3 protein: CAFSGANVLTF. CDR3 sequence (DNA): TGTGCCTTCTCTGGGGCCAACGTCCTGACTTTC.